The clone carrying this TCR beta chain was counted ten times or more. Germline V CDR1 and CDR2: MNHEY, SVGAGI. The CDR3 length is 15 residues. V was trimmed by 7 bases and J by 0 bases, leaving 15 bases between them. A total of 2 million PBMCs stored at -80 degrees C provided the unsorted libraries. The cDNA was synthesized by means of template-switch 5'RACE, which was carried out with 10-nucleotide random UMIs. A single record per CDR3 protein comes from TCRdb applying MiXCR to the 5' RACE reads. The table has 50,000 to 65,000 distinct CDR3 sequences, 3.6% seen once; the top ten hold 1.6%. This record comes from a study of neurological immune-mediated disorders.

The sequenced material came from PBMCs. This chain links TRBV6-5 with TRBJ1-2; possibly TRBD1 for D (6 bases). The TCR sequence derives from a man under 40 with multiple sclerosis. DNA for the CDR3: TGTGCCAGCACCCCCACAGGGAATGCTAACTATGGCTACACCTTC. Its protein is CASTPTGNANYGYTF.